The 26 T cell receptor beta chains reported below all come from one sample, sequenced in a study of T cell changes during pregnancy in multiple sclerosis. Repertoires were generated with immunoSEQ multiplex PCR, while TCRdb's copy carries only in-frame clones and drops some. The sample consists of around 120,000 clones, 90% to 95% of them appearing once. Sequenced material: peripheral blood, taken after pregnancy. The source of these receptors is a female donor with multiple sclerosis, enrolled in a pregnancy study.

The chain uses TRBV30 and TRBJ2-7; a possible D gene is TRBD2 (6 bases). This CDR3 comprises 13 residues. Trimming pared 1 base from V and 5 bases from J, leaving 12 bases between. The germline V gene encodes CDR1 GTSNPN and CDR2 SVGIG (reference sequence). Here the CDR3 DNA reads TGTGCCTGGAGTGCGCTAGCGTACAACGAGCAGTACTTC. Translated, it gives CAWSALAYNEQYF. Drawing the rest from reference TRBV30 and TRBJ2-7, the complete variable domain is SQTIHQWPATLVQPVGSPLSLECTVEGTSNPNLYWYRQAAGRGLQLLFYSVGIGQISSEVPQNLSASRPQDRQFILSSKKLLLSDSGFYLCAWSALAYNEQYFGPGTRLTVT.

V gene TRBV7-3 combines with J gene TRBJ2-2; D is unresolved. Germline CDR1 SGHTA, CDR2 FQGTGA. V was trimmed by 5 bases and J by 5 bases, leaving 9 bases between them. The CDR3 covers 13 residues. In DNA form, the CDR3 reads TGTGCCAGCAGCATACCCGGGACCGGGGAGCTGTTTTTT. This sequence encodes CASSIPGTGELFF.

The J gene is TRBJ2-1, the V gene TRBV6-1, with TRBD1 as a possible D gene (6 bases). V shed 0 bases and J shed 7 bases, with 13 bases lying between them. There are 15 residues in the CDR3. CDR1 and CDR2 from the germline V gene are MNHNS and SASEGT. Written as DNA, the CDR3 is TGTGCCAGCAGTGAAGCTGACCAGGGGTGGAATGAGCAGTTCTTC. It codes for CASSEADQGWNEQFF.

The genes are TRBV19 and TRBJ2-3; perhaps TRBD2 as D (5 bases). Trimming cost V 2 bases and J 4 bases, with 13 bases left between them. Germline V gene sequence: CDR1 LNHDA, CDR2 SQIVND (reference sequence). The CDR3 is made up of 15 amino acids. The CDR3 DNA follows: TGTGCCAGTAGTATATCAGCGGACCTCGCAGATACGCAGTATTTT. Its protein product is CASSISADLADTQYF. Together with reference TRBV19 and TRBJ2-3, the CDR3 gives the full variable domain: DGGITQSPKYLFRKEGQNVTLSCEQNLNHDAMYWYRQDPGQGLRLIYYSQIVNDFQKGDIAEGYSVSREKKESFPLTVTSAQKNPTAFYLCASSISADLADTQYFGPGTRLTVL.

The chain uses TRBV6-5 and TRBJ1-6, with TRBD1 matching 10 bases. Losses at the gene ends were 2 bases for V and 9 bases for J; bases not matched to a gene: 4. This CDR3 is built from 15 residues. CDR1 is MNHEY and CDR2 is SVGAGI in the germline V gene. The chain's CDR3 is CASSYRRDRGSPLHF. CDR3 in DNA: TGTGCCAGCAGTTACCGCCGGGACAGGGGTTCACCCCTCCACTTT.

V and J are TRBV27 and TRBJ1-3, with 9 bases matching TRBD1. There are 16 residues in the CDR3. The germline CDR1 and CDR2 sequences are MNHEY and SMNVEV (reference sequence). The V and J ends lost 6 bases and 4 bases, in that order; junction bases with no gene match: 10. The CDR3 nucleotides read TGTGCCAGCAGAAAACAGGGGGCCCTAAGGGGAAACACCATATATTTT. Its translation is CASRKQGALRGNTIYF.

Note on this clone: One junction end disagrees with the germline gene, perhaps due to a read error. This chain connects TRBV2 to TRBJ1-2; possible D gene TRBD1, 5 bases. CDR1 and CDR2 from the germline V gene are SNHLY and FYNNEI. This CDR3 has 13 residues. The CDR3 DNA is TGTGCCAGCTGTGACAGTGGGAGCTATGGCTACACCTTC. Translating gives CASCDSGSYGYTF. The whole variable domain, filled in from reference TRBV2 and TRBJ1-2, reads EPEVTQTPSHQVTQMGQEVILRCVPISNHLYFYWYRQILGQKVEFLVSFYNNEISEKSEIFDDQFSVERPDGSNFTLKIRSTKLEDSAMYFCASCDSGSYGYTFGSGTRLTVV.

The chain recombines TRBV7-9 with TRBJ2-5; D is unclear. Germline CDR1 is SEHNR and CDR2 is FQNEAQ (reference sequence). V dropped 5 bases and J dropped 0 bases, with 10 bases sitting between them. The CDR3 has 14 residues. The CDR3 DNA sequence: TGTGCCAGCAGCCCCTTGCGTTACCAAGAGACCCAGTACTTC. Translating gives CASSPLRYQETQYF.

This sequence joins TRBV7-8 and TRBJ2-5; D ambiguous. Germline CDR1 reads SGHVS; CDR2 reads FQNEAQ. The CDR3 has 13 amino acids. V lost 3 bases to trimming and J lost 5 bases, with 10 bases between them. CDR3 residues: CASSLGYVETQYF. The CDR3 DNA sequence: TGTGCCAGCAGCTTGGGCTACGTGGAGACCCAGTACTTC.

This chain uses TRBV18 with TRBJ2-7; 12 bases agree with TRBD2. CDR1 and CDR2 from the germline V gene are KGHSH and LQKENI. V was clipped by 8 bases and J by 7 bases; unmatched bases: 9. CDR3 size: 14 residues. The CDR3 region has the DNA TGTGCCAGCACATCACTAGCGGGGGGTGATGAGCAGTACTTC. Translated: CASTSLAGGDEQYF.

The V gene is TRBV6-1, the J gene TRBJ2-3, with 10 bases fitting TRBD2. With V trimmed by 2 bases and J by 2 bases, 4 bases remained unmatched. Germline CDR1 is MNHNS and CDR2 is SASEGT. The CDR3 is 16 amino acids. CDR3 nucleotide sequence: TGTGCCAGCAGTGAAACCAGCGGGGGGGACACAGATACGCAGTATTTT. Protein: CASSETSGGDTDTQYF.

About this clone: One junction end does not reproduce the germline sequence, and a read error may be involved. The genes are TRBV7-7 and TRBJ2-2; D possibly corresponds to TRBD2 (7 bases). The germline V gene encodes CDR1 SSHAT and CDR2 FNYEAQ (reference sequence). This CDR3 spans 19 amino acids. The CDR3 DNA reads as TGTGCTAGCAGCTTAGATGCGGGGGCCCTCGCATTGAACACCGGGGAGCTGTTTTTT. Translating gives CASSLDAGALALNTGELFF.

This rearrangement joins TRBV5-1 to TRBJ2-1; TRBD2 matches 13 bases. J gave up 8 bases and V 4 bases, and 6 bases lay outside the gene matches. There are 15 residues in the CDR3. Germline V gives CDR1 SGHRS, CDR2 YFSETQ. The CDR3 coding sequence is TGCGCCAGCAGCCCAAGGACTAGCGGGGGCTATGAGCAGTTCTTC. Encoded protein: CASSPRTSGGYEQFF. Based on the CDR3 plus reference TRBV5-1 and TRBJ2-1, the full variable domain is KAGVTQTPRYLIKTRGQQVTLSCSPISGHRSVSWYQQTPGQGLQFLFEYFSETQRNKGNFPGRFSGRQFSNSRSEMNVSTLELGDSALYLCASSPRTSGGYEQFFGPGTRLTVL.

V and J are TRBV11-2 and TRBJ2-7, with TRBD1 identical over 10 bases. There are 16 residues in the CDR3. V dropped 1 base and J dropped 7; count of bases not matched to a gene: 10. Looked up from germline, CDR1 is SGHAT and CDR2 is FQNNGV. The CDR3 here is CASSLAPGQGLEEQYF. DNA for the CDR3: TGTGCCAGCAGCTTAGCACCGGGACAGGGGTTGGAAGAGCAGTACTTC.

This rearrangement joins TRBV7-9 to TRBJ1-2, with 7 bases lining up with TRBD1. Trimming at V came to 5 bases and at J to 8 bases, leaving 2 bases not matched to a gene. Germline V gene lookup returns CDR1 SEHNR and CDR2 FQNEAQ (reference sequence). The CDR3 is 11 residues long. The CDR3 DNA reads TGTGCCAGCAGCCCGGGACAGGGCTACACCTTC. This codes for CASSPGQGYTF.

The chain carries TRBV27 and TRBJ1-1; D gene ambiguous. The V gene's germline CDR1 is MNHEY and CDR2 SMNVEV (reference sequence). The CDR3 runs 12 residues. Deletions cut 8 bases from V and 4 bases from J, with 11 bases between. CDR3 in amino acids: CASRRGGTEAFF. CDR3 DNA sequence: TGTGCCAGCCGCCGTGGAGGCACTGAAGCTTTCTTT.

This clone has only one observation. This rearrangement joins TRBV9 to TRBJ1-5, with D perhaps TRBD1 (6 bases). The CDR3 runs 15 residues. Germline CDR1 is SGDLS and CDR2 is YYNGEE. Trimming pared 0 bases from V and 2 bases from J, leaving 9 bases between. The CDR3 sequence: CASSVAAGGNQPQHF. The CDR3 bases are TGTGCCAGCAGCGTAGCTGCAGGGGGCAATCAGCCCCAGCATTTT. Looking up the rest from reference TRBV9 and TRBJ1-5 gives the full variable domain: DSGVTQTPKHLITATGQRVTLRCSPRSGDLSVYWYQQSLDQGLQFLIQYYNGEERAKGNILERFSAQQFPDLHSELNLSSLELGDSALYFCASSVAAGGNQPQHFGDGTRLSIL.

The gene calls are TRBV7-2 and TRBJ1-2; D unresolved. CDR1 is SGHTA, CDR2 FQGNSA, per germline. V lost 1 base, J lost 0 bases, and 12 bases lay in between. The CDR3 sequence is 16 residues long. The CDR3 reads CASSLVGGPANYGYTF. The CDR3 nucleotides are TGTGCCAGCAGCTTAGTCGGCGGCCCAGCTAACTATGGCTACACCTTC.

The CDR3 is CASSTTGAVQPQHF. The CDR3 DNA follows: TGTGCCAGCAGCACTACAGGGGCGGTTCAGCCCCAGCATTTT. The chain recombines TRBV27 with TRBJ1-5, with TRBD1 identical over 7 bases. This CDR3 spans 14 amino acids. CDR1 and CDR2 (germline): MNHEY, SMNVEV (reference sequence). V lost 6 bases, J lost 6 bases, and 8 bases stayed unmatched.

The genes are TRBV5-6 and TRBJ2-7; D remains unclear. CDR3 size: 13 residues. The germline V and J ends were trimmed by 0 bases and 1 base, with 5 bases remaining between them. The germline CDR1 and CDR2 sequences are SGHDT and YYEEEE. CDR3 coding DNA: TGTGCCAGCAGCTTGGTCGTGTCCTACGAGCAGTACTTC. Translating it yields CASSLVVSYEQYF.

The rearrangement links TRBV7-9 to TRBJ2-7; D ambiguous. The CDR3 extends over 14 amino acids. V lost 1 base, J lost 5 bases, and 12 bases lay in between. Germline V gives CDR1 SEHNR, CDR2 FQNEAQ (reference sequence). CDR3 sequence: CASSLVVAFHEQYF. CDR3 DNA sequence: TGTGCCAGCAGCTTAGTGGTAGCTTTCCACGAGCAGTACTTC.

The gene calls are TRBV10-1 and TRBJ2-1; tentatively, D is TRBD2 (6 bases). V shed 0 bases and J shed 7 bases, with 19 bases lying between them. The length of the CDR3 is 17 residues. In germline, CDR1 is WNHNN, CDR2 SYGVQD (reference sequence). The CDR3 sequence: CASSESRRGLFGNEQFF. Written as DNA, the CDR3 is TGCGCCAGCAGTGAGTCAAGGCGGGGATTGTTCGGGAATGAGCAGTTCTTC.

This clone was counted a single time. The CDR3 DNA sequence: TGCGCCAGCAGCCCCAAGGCCTTGGACAGGGTCGTCTCCTACGAGCAGTACTTC. This codes for CASSPKALDRVVSYEQYF. The genes are TRBV5-1 and TRBJ2-7; 8 bases agree with TRBD1. The junction had 15 bases not matched to a gene; V was cut back by 4 bases and J by 0 bases. This CDR3 is 18 amino acids long. Germline V gene data show CDR1 as SGHRS and CDR2 as YFSETQ.

In DNA form, the CDR3 reads TGTGCCAGTACCGGGGACATCCCCTATGGCTACACCTTC. Its translation: CASTGDIPYGYTF. V gene TRBV19 combines with J gene TRBJ1-2, with D possibly matching TRBD1 (6 bases). This CDR3 is built from 13 residues. V was cut by 7 bases and J by 4 bases, with 13 bases left in between. CDR1 and CDR2 (germline): LNHDA, SQIVND (reference sequence). Based on the CDR3 plus reference TRBV19 and TRBJ1-2, the full variable domain is DGGITQSPKYLFRKEGQNVTLSCEQNLNHDAMYWYRQDPGQGLRLIYYSQIVNDFQKGDIAEGYSVSREKKESFPLTVTSAQKNPTAFYLCASTGDIPYGYTFGSGTRLTVV.

The chain couples TRBV6-1 to TRBJ2-2; 8 nucleotides agree with TRBD1. There are 13 residues in the CDR3. V shed 5 bases and J 8 bases; nucleotides not matched to a gene: 4. The V gene's germline CDR1 is MNHNS and CDR2 SASEGT. CDR3 in amino acids: CASSRTGTGELFF. CDR3 nucleotide sequence: TGTGCCAGCAGTCGGACAGGGACTGGGGAGCTGTTTTTT.

Only one count was recorded for this clone. J is TRBJ2-1 and V is TRBV11-3; D possibly corresponds to TRBD1 (5 bases). V dropped 5 bases and J dropped 7 bases, with 9 bases sitting between them. CDR3 length equals 12 residues. From germline, CDR1 is SGHNT and CDR2 YENEEA. Written as DNA, the CDR3 is TGTGCCAGCAGCGGCAGGGCGAATGAGCAGTTCTTC. Translated: CASSGRANEQFF.